These 9 T cell receptor beta chains share one sample of origin, sequenced in a study of OX40 agonist ivuxolimab in advanced cancers. Here immunoSEQ multiplex PCR was the method, and the copy in TCRdb shows in-frame clones only, minus some. The data hold roughly 74,000 clones, with more than 75% observed a single time. The starting material was CD4+ or CD8+ T cells sorted from blood, obtained in a trial of the OX40 agonist ivuxolimab. Receptor source: an adult with an advanced solid tumor such as melanoma, head and neck, liver or kidney cancer.

This chain uses TRBV5-1 with TRBJ2-5; 10 nucleotides line up with TRBD1. CDR3 size: 16 residues. J gave up 4 bases and V 3 bases, and 9 bases lay outside the gene matches. The germline V gene has CDR1 SGHRS and CDR2 YFSETQ. The chain's CDR3 is CASSSTTGGTGETQYF. The CDR3, as DNA: TGCGCCAGCAGCTCTACGACAGGGGGCACGGGAGAGACCCAGTACTTC.

This clone was detected a few times. The chain uses TRBV11-2 and TRBJ2-2; D not certain. CDR1 and CDR2 (germline): SGHAT, FQNNGV. The CDR3 is 14 residues long. The germline V and J ends were trimmed by 3 bases and 5 bases, with 10 bases remaining between them. The CDR3 coding sequence is TGTGCCAGCAGCTTTAACGGACGGACCGGGGAGCTGTTTTTT. Amino acid sequence: CASSFNGRTGELFF.

The V call is TRBV7-2, the J call TRBJ2-3; no firm D call. The CDR3 sequence is 17 residues long. The germline CDR1 and CDR2 sequences are SGHTA and FQGNSA. The V gene lost 5 bases and the J gene lost 4 bases, with 22 bases spanning the gap. The CDR3 DNA is TGTGCCAGCAGCCCTCCCGAGTCCCGGTTTTCCGCAGATACGCAGTATTTT. As protein: CASSPPESRFSADTQYF.

The genes are TRBV7-2 and TRBJ1-6; D is perhaps TRBD1 (6 bases). V dropped 7 bases and J dropped 8 bases, with 12 bases sitting between them. The CDR3 length is 13 residues. Germline V gene lookup returns CDR1 SGHTA and CDR2 FQGNSA. The DNA for the CDR3 is TGTGCCAGCAACTTTAACAGGGATTCACCCCTCCACTTT. Protein product: CASNFNRDSPLHF.

The count of this clone is one. One junction end disagrees with the germline gene, perhaps due to a read error. The DNA for the CDR3 is TGTGCCAGCAGTGGTAGGACTAGCGGGGGAACTACGAGCATGGACTTC. Its translation: CASSGRTSGGTTSMDF. The J gene is TRBJ2-7, the V gene TRBV2; 13 bases are shared with TRBD2. From germline, CDR1 is SNHLY and CDR2 FYNNEI. The CDR3 consists of 16 residues.

V gene TRBV19 combines with J gene TRBJ2-1, with 11 nucleotides matching TRBD2. After removal of 7 bases from V and 6 bases from J, the junction contained 17 bases not matched to a gene. The germline CDR1 and CDR2 sequences are LNHDA and SQIVND (reference sequence). CDR3 size: 18 residues. The CDR3 loop is CASKETGRGLAAFNEQFF. Here the CDR3 DNA reads TGTGCCAGTAAGGAGACAGGGAGGGGACTAGCGGCCTTCAATGAGCAGTTCTTC.

This chain connects TRBV6-6 to TRBJ1-5; no definite D call. This CDR3 is 14 amino acids long. V shed 8 bases and J shed 0 bases, with 11 bases lying between them. CDR1 is MNHNY and CDR2 is SVGAGI in the germline V gene (reference sequence). The CDR3 region is CASRPIVSNQPQHF. The DNA of the CDR3 is TGTGCCAGCCGGCCTATCGTTAGCAATCAGCCCCAGCATTTT.

The genes are TRBV19 and TRBJ1-1, with a weak D call TRBD1 (5 bases). The CDR3 sequence is 13 residues long. V lost 5 bases and J 1 base, leaving 8 bases between the germline ends. The V gene's germline CDR1 is LNHDA and CDR2 SQIVND (reference sequence). As DNA, the CDR3 is TGTGCCAGTAGTCAGGGTCGGAACACTGAAGCTTTCTTT. As protein: CASSQGRNTEAFF.

With regard to this clone: Other DNA sequences in this specimen translate into the identical CDR3. This chain uses TRBV6-5 with TRBJ1-1; 7 nucleotides match TRBD1. Per germline, CDR1 MNHEY and CDR2 SVGAGI. The CDR3 has 13 residues. After removal of 5 bases from V and 1 base from J, the junction contained 1 base not matched to a gene. Here the CDR3 reads CASSRTGNTEAFF. The CDR3 DNA sequence: TGTGCCAGCAGTCGGACAGGGAACACTGAAGCTTTCTTT.